The next 19 T cell receptor beta chains were all read from a single sample in a study of cytomegalovirus exposure and HLA in healthy donors. Sequencing was performed with immunoSEQ multiplex PCR; in TCRdb, only in-frame clones are kept and a portion is missing. This sample has about 180,000 clones; around nine tenths occur once, and the top ten carry 1.4%. The sample was PBMCs. Every receptor here comes from a young woman in good health and CMV-seronegative.

The chain recombines TRBV6-5 with TRBJ2-3; TRBD2 matches at 7 bases. CDR1 and CDR2 from the germline V gene are MNHEY and SVGAGI. CDR3 size: 13 residues. The V and J ends lost 5 bases and 1 base, in that order; junction bases with no gene match: 0. CDR3 loop: CASSRGGTDTQYF. The DNA of the CDR3 is TGTGCCAGCAGTCGGGGGGGCACAGATACGCAGTATTTT.

DNA of the CDR3: TGTGCCTGGAGTGGGGCCAACTATGGCTACACCTTC. Amino acids: CAWSGANYGYTF. The chain carries TRBV30 and TRBJ1-2; the D is unclear. The CDR3 covers 12 residues. Deletions cut 1 base from V and 2 bases from J, with 5 bases between. Looked up from germline, CDR1 is GTSNPN and CDR2 is SVGIG (reference sequence). Filled out from reference TRBV30 and TRBJ1-2, the complete variable domain reads SQTIHQWPATLVQPVGSPLSLECTVEGTSNPNLYWYRQAAGRGLQLLFYSVGIGQISSEVPQNLSASRPQDRQFILSSKKLLLSDSGFYLCAWSGANYGYTFGSGTRLTVV.

The V call is TRBV6-6, the J call TRBJ1-2, with 11 bases identical to TRBD1. V trimming: 5 bases; J trimming: 4 bases; junction bases outside the gene matches: 3. This CDR3 has 14 residues. Germline V gene sequence: CDR1 MNHNY, CDR2 SVGAGI (reference sequence). CDR3 nucleotides: TGTGCCAGCAGTCGGACAGGGGGCCTCTATGGCTACACCTTC. Amino acid sequence: CASSRTGGLYGYTF.

The J gene is TRBJ2-1, the V gene TRBV27; D is perhaps TRBD2 (6 bases). The CDR3 totals 15 residues. The V gene's germline CDR1 is MNHEY and CDR2 SMNVEV (reference sequence). Trimming cost V 2 bases and J 0 bases, with 8 bases left between them. This CDR3 reads CASSLAGSSYNEQFF. CDR3 bases: TGTGCCAGCAGTTTAGCCGGGAGCTCCTACAATGAGCAGTTCTTC.

This sequence joins TRBV20-1 and TRBJ1-1; D remains unclear. This CDR3 is built from 11 residues. Germline V lookup: CDR1 DFQATT, CDR2 SNEGSKA (reference sequence). V lost 6 bases and J 1 base, leaving 6 bases between the germline ends. The CDR3 sequence: CSATRNTEAFF. DNA for the CDR3: TGCAGTGCAACCAGGAACACTGAAGCTTTCTTT.

In this sample, this clone turned up once. The chain's CDR3 is CASSKSGIQNEQFF. The CDR3 nucleotides are TGTGCCAGCAGCAAATCCGGGATACAAAATGAGCAGTTCTTC. V is TRBV7-2 and J is TRBJ2-1; TRBD2 might be the D (5 bases). The V gene lost 5 bases and the J gene lost 7 bases, with 15 bases spanning the gap. From germline, CDR1 is SGHTA and CDR2 FQGNSA. The CDR3 has 14 residues.

The J gene is TRBJ1-1, the V gene TRBV30; possibly TRBD1 for D (6 bases). From germline, CDR1 is GTSNPN and CDR2 SVGIG (reference sequence). V lost 3 bases and J lost 4, with 12 bases in between. CDR3 length: 13 residues. The CDR3 nucleotides are TGTGCCTGGAGAAAGGGGGAAGGCACTGAAGCTTTCTTT. Protein product: CAWRKGEGTEAFF.

J is TRBJ1-1 and V is TRBV6-1; TRBD1 aligns across 11 bases. CDR1 and CDR2 (germline): MNHNS, SASEGT. The CDR3 runs 17 residues. V lost 2 bases to trimming and J lost 5 bases; unmatched junction nucleotides: 10. DNA of the CDR3: TGTGCCAGCAGTGAAAGTAGGACAGGGGGCGGGCGGACTGAAGCTTTCTTT. It codes for CASSESRTGGGRTEAFF.

The rearrangement links TRBV2 to TRBJ2-2; 9 bases are a match to TRBD2. CDR3 length: 13 residues. Germline CDR1 is SNHLY and CDR2 is FYNNEI. Trimming at V came to 8 bases and at J to 5 bases, leaving 3 bases not matched to a gene. As DNA, the CDR3 is TGTGCCAGCTTAGCGGGGGTTACCGGGGAGCTGTTTTTT. The encoded protein is CASLAGVTGELFF.

This chain connects TRBV25-1 to TRBJ1-6, with 7 bases aligning to TRBD1. V dropped 3 bases and J dropped 0; count of bases not matched to a gene: 5. CDR1 MGHDK and CDR2 SYGVNS come from the germline V gene. The CDR3 extends over 17 amino acids. CDR3 loop: CASSDGQASSYNSPLHF. In nucleotides, the CDR3 is TGTGCCAGCAGTGATGGACAGGCGAGCTCCTATAATTCACCCCTCCACTTT. The full variable domain, its missing parts supplied by reference TRBV25-1 and TRBJ1-6, is EADIYQTPRYLVIGTGKKITLECSQTMGHDKMYWYQQDPGMELHLIHYSYGVNSTEKGDLSSESTVSRIRTEHFPLTLESARPSHTSQYLCASSDGQASSYNSPLHFGNGTRLTVT.

The rearrangement links TRBV7-9 to TRBJ1-2, with TRBD1 identical over 7 bases. The CDR3 covers 14 residues. Germline trimming cut 5 bases from V and 8 bases from J; bases unmatched to any gene: 11. Per germline, CDR1 SEHNR and CDR2 FQNEAQ (reference sequence). This CDR3 is CASSPSGQPEGYTF. CDR3 DNA sequence: TGTGCCAGCAGCCCGTCGGGACAGCCAGAAGGCTACACCTTC.

The chain joins TRBV2 to TRBJ2-3; 11 bases fit TRBD1. CDR1 is SNHLY and CDR2 is FYNNEI in the germline V gene. Trimming at V came to 6 bases and at J to 0 bases, leaving 5 bases not matched to a gene. There are 16 residues in the CDR3. For the CDR3, the DNA is TGTGCCAGCAGAACGGGACAGGGGGTAAGCACAGATACGCAGTATTTT. Protein sequence: CASRTGQGVSTDTQYF.

This clone was seen just once. The chain uses TRBV7-2 and TRBJ2-7, with a weak D call TRBD2 (5 bases). Germline CDR1 and CDR2: SGHTA and FQGNSA. The CDR3 runs 15 residues. V was trimmed by 5 bases and J by 0 bases, leaving 14 bases between them. The CDR3 sequence is CASSNRETSSYEQYF. The CDR3 nucleotides read TGTGCCAGCAGCAATCGGGAAACTAGCTCCTACGAGCAGTACTTC.

The chain's CDR3 is CASSPGTPPGAFF. CDR3 nucleotides: TGTGCCAGCAGCCCAGGCACACCACCGGGGGCTTTCTTT. The V gene is TRBV27, the J gene TRBJ1-1; no clear D gene. The CDR3 contains 13 residues. The V end was cut by 6 bases, the J end by 11 bases, with 19 bases between. Germline values: CDR1 MNHEY, CDR2 SMNVEV (reference sequence).

In its sample, this clone was seen once. The genes are TRBV4-1 and TRBJ2-5; D might be TRBD1 (5 bases). V was trimmed by 1 base and J by 1 base, leaving 10 bases between them. CDR3 length equals 15 residues. Looked up from germline, CDR1 is MGHRA and CDR2 is YSYEKL. The CDR3 sequence: CASSQVDSVQETQYF. The CDR3 nucleotides read TGCGCCAGCAGCCAAGTCGACAGTGTCCAAGAGACCCAGTACTTC.

The CDR3 region is CASSQDGVPGASYNSPLHF. For the CDR3, the DNA is TGCGCCAGCAGCCAAGATGGTGTTCCAGGGGCGTCCTATAATTCACCCCTCCACTTT. The V and J genes are TRBV4-1 and TRBJ1-6, with D possibly TRBD1 on 6 matching bases. V lost 0 bases, J lost 1 base, and 16 bases lay in between. Per the germline V gene, CDR1 is MGHRA and CDR2 is YSYEKL. This CDR3 spans 19 amino acids.

The V gene is TRBV29-1, the J gene TRBJ2-7; a possible D gene is TRBD2 (5 bases). Germline values: CDR1 SQVTM, CDR2 ANQGSEA. Deletions cut 4 bases from V and 6 bases from J, with 13 bases between. The length of the CDR3 is 12 residues. CDR3 nucleotides: TGCAGCGTTGGGGGTCGGGGTTCCGAGCAGTACTTC. The encoded protein is CSVGGRGSEQYF.

This clone was seen many times. J is TRBJ1-6 and V is TRBV19; D possibly corresponds to TRBD1 (5 bases). Trimming left V 5 bases short and J 9 bases short, with 14 bases between. This CDR3 region has 14 residues. Germline CDR1 reads LNHDA; CDR2 reads SQIVND (reference sequence). This CDR3 is CASSWGRGTSPLHF. CDR3 DNA: TGTGCCAGTAGTTGGGGGAGGGGAACTTCACCCCTCCACTTT.

The sample holds one count of this clone. The chain has TRBV2 and TRBJ2-1; D is ambiguous. Germline CDR1 SNHLY, CDR2 FYNNEI. The CDR3 extends over 14 amino acids. V was pared by 4 bases and J by 4 bases, with 11 bases between. CDR3 sequence reads: CASSGTESYNEQFF. The CDR3 DNA reads TGTGCCAGCAGTGGCACAGAATCTTACAATGAGCAGTTCTTC. Filled out from reference TRBV2 and TRBJ2-1, the complete variable domain reads EPEVTQTPSHQVTQMGQEVILRCVPISNHLYFYWYRQILGQKVEFLVSFYNNEISEKSEIFDDQFSVERPDGSNFTLKIRSTKLEDSAMYFCASSGTESYNEQFFGPGTRLTVL.